This T cell receptor (beta chain) was captured in a study of graft-versus-host responses after intestinal transplantation. Libraries were prepared by immunoSEQ multiplex PCR; TCRdb keeps only in-frame clonotypes and omits some of them. The repertoire consists of about 88,000 clones, with 75% to 95% occurring once and the leading ten covering 0.35%. About this clone itself: Its antigen remains unidentified.

There are 14 residues in the CDR3. Germline CDR1 reads SGDLS; CDR2 reads YYNGEE. The ends were cut back, 5 bases at V and 5 bases at J, with 16 bases in the middle. The sequence was obtained from a human donor who was the organ donor for an intestinal transplant. The chain recombines TRBV9 with TRBJ1-1; TRBD1 might be the D (5 bases). Here the sequenced sample was unstimulated CD4+ T cells sorted from spleen or lymph node cells, taken before transplant. Here the CDR3 DNA reads TGTGCCAGCAGGGGGGGGTCCTTTGGGACTGAAGCTTTCTTT. Protein product: CASRGGSFGTEAFF.